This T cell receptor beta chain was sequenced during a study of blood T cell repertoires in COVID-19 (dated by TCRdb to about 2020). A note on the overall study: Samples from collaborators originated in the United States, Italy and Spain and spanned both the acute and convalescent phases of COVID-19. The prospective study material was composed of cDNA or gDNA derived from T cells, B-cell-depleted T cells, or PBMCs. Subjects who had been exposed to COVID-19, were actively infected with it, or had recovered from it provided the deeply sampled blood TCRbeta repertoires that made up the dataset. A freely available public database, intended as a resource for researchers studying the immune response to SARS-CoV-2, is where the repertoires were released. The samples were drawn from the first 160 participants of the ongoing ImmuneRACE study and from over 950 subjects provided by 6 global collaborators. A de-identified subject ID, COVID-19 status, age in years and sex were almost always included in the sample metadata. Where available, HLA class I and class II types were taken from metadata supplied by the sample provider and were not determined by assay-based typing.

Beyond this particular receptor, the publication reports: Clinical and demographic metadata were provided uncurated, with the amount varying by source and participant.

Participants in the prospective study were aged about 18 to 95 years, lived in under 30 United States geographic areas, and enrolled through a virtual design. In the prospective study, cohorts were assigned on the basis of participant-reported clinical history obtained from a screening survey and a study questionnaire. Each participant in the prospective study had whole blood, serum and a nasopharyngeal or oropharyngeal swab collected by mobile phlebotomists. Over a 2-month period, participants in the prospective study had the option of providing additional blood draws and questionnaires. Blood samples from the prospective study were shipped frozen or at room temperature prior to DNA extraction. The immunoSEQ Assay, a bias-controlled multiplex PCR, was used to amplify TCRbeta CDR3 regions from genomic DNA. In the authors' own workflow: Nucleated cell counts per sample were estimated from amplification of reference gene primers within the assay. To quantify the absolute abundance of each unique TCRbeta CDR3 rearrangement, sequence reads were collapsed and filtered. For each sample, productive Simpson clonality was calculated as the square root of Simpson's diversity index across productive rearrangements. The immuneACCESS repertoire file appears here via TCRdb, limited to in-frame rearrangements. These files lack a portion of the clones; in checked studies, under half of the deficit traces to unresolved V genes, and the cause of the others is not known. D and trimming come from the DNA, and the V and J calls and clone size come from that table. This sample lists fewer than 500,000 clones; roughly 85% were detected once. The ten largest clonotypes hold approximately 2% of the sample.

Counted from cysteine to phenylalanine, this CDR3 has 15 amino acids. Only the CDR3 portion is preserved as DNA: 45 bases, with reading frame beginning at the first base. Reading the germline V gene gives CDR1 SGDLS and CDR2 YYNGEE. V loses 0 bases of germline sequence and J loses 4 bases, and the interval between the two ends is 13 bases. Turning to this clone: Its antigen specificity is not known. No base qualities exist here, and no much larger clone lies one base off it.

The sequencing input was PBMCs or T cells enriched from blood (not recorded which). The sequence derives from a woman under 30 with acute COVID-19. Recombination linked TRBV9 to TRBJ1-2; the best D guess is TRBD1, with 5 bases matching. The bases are TGTGCCAGCAGCGTAGACGGGACTGTCGCCTATGGCTACACCTTC. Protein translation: CASSVDGTVAYGYTF.